A single sample is the source of the 27 T cell receptor beta chains below, sequenced in a study of T cells in Graves' hyperthyroidism and ophthalmopathy. What was amplified from RNA transcripts were TCR beta CDR3 regions. When the TCR CDR3 underwent first-round RT-PCR, the HTBI primer set was used. TCRdb re-called the multiplex PCR reads through MiXCR, storing one row per CDR3 protein. Of about 480,000 distinct CDR3 sequences in the sample, around 22% were seen once. Sequencing was carried out using blood. The receptor set was obtained from a woman in her 30s with Graves' ophthalmopathy.

This clonotype was observed many times. The chain has TRBV4-3 and TRBJ2-7, with D perhaps matching TRBD2 (6 bases). V shed 0 bases and J shed 5 bases, with 11 bases lying between them. Per germline, CDR1 LGHNA and CDR2 YSLEER. This CDR3 has 14 amino acids. CDR3: CASSQEDGGNEQYF. The CDR3 DNA is TGCGCCAGCAGCCAAGAAGACGGGGGAAACGAGCAGTACTTC.

The chain links TRBV12-3 or TRBV12-4 to TRBJ2-5; D gene ambiguous. Trimming cost V 2 bases and J 2 bases, with 12 bases left between them. This CDR3 region has 15 residues. The CDR3 region has the DNA TGTGCCAGCAGTTTATTGGCAGGATTACAAGAGACCCAGTACTTC. Amino acid sequence: CASSLLAGLQETQYF.

Note on this clonotype: Being one base from a much bigger clone, this may be a read error. The chain links TRBV27 to TRBJ1-2; no clear D. The CDR3 consists of 14 residues. CDR1 and CDR2 (germline): MNHEY, SMNVEV (reference sequence). CDR3 nucleotides: TGTGCCAACAGTTTTCAATCCGGAAGCGGTGGCTACACCTTC. It yields the protein CANSFQSGSGGYTF.

This clonotype was seen ten or more times. The V and J genes are TRBV4-1 and TRBJ2-5, with D perhaps assigned TRBD1 or TRBD2 (5 bases each). Germline CDR1 MGHRA, CDR2 YSYEKL. Deletions cut 1 base from V and 5 bases from J, with 11 bases between. The CDR3 loop spans 14 amino acids. CDR3 amino acids: CASSQARGLETQYF. CDR3 in DNA: TGCGCCAGCAGCCAAGCCCGGGGCTTGGAGACCCAGTACTTC.

This clonotype was recorded many times. This chain connects TRBV9 to TRBJ1-1, with a weak D call TRBD1 (6 bases). The CDR3 sequence is 13 residues long. Germline V gene data show CDR1 as SGDLS and CDR2 as YYNGEE. V was shortened by 4 bases and J by 6 bases, with 13 bases between the two germline ends. The CDR3 DNA reads TGTGCCAGCAGCCCACAACCAGGGGCTGAAGCTTTCTTT. Translation gives CASSPQPGAEAFF.

CDR3 DNA sequence: TGTGCCACCAGTGCCGCCGGGACCCTAGGGCAGTACTTC. It codes for CATSAAGTLGQYF. The chain carries TRBV24-1 and TRBJ2-7, with D perhaps TRBD1 or TRBD2 (5 bases each). Germline V CDR1 and CDR2: KGHDR, SFDVKD. The V end lost 5 bases, the J end lost 9 bases, and 16 bases lay between the germline ends. This CDR3 contains 13 residues.

Only a few counts were recorded for this clonotype. The V and J genes are TRBV28 and TRBJ1-1; D is possibly TRBD1 (6 bases). Trimming left V 7 bases short and J 0 bases short, with 9 bases between. CDR1 and CDR2 (germline): MDHEN, SYDVKM. The CDR3 has 13 residues. Here the CDR3 reads CASIRDMNTEAFF. CDR3 DNA sequence: TGTGCCAGCATCAGGGACATGAACACTGAAGCTTTCTTT.

This chain uses TRBV12-3 or TRBV12-4 with TRBJ2-2, with D hard to call. This CDR3 is built from 15 residues. V was shortened by 3 bases and J by 0 bases, with 8 bases between the two germline ends. This chain's CDR3 is CASSFVSSNTGELFF. CDR3 nucleotide sequence: TGTGCCAGCAGTTTTGTCAGCTCGAACACCGGGGAGCTGTTTTTT.

Only a few counts were recorded for this clonotype. The chain joins TRBV4-2 to TRBJ2-7, with 8 bases that match TRBD2. Germline assignment: CDR1 LGHNA and CDR2 YNFKEQ. Trimming took 2 bases from V and 2 from J; bases not matched to a gene: 5. This CDR3 is built from 15 residues. In DNA, the CDR3 is TGTGCCAGCAGCCAAAATAGCGGGAAACCCTACGAGCAGTACTTC. Translated: CASSQNSGKPYEQYF.

At least ten counts were recorded for this clonotype. The chain joins TRBV30 to TRBJ2-5, with 7 bases aligning to TRBD1. The trim removed 2 bases at V and 5 bases at J, leaving 8 bases unmatched. Per germline, CDR1 GTSNPN and CDR2 SVGIG (reference sequence). The CDR3 has 14 residues. The CDR3 loop is CAWSKTGIGETQYF. In nucleotides, the CDR3 is TGTGCCTGGAGTAAGACAGGGATTGGGGAGACCCAGTACTTC.

The chain links TRBV12-3 or TRBV12-4 to TRBJ2-7, with TRBD1 identical over 7 bases. Unmatched junction bases numbered 10, after V lost 7 bases and J lost 4 bases. The CDR3 contains 14 residues. The CDR3 loop reads CASTKGASWYEQYF. DNA of the CDR3: TGTGCCAGCACCAAGGGGGCCTCCTGGTACGAGCAGTACTTC.

The J gene is TRBJ1-1, the V gene TRBV30; 9 positions match TRBD1. The CDR3 has 15 residues. Germline values: CDR1 GTSNPN, CDR2 SVGIG (reference sequence). The V segment lost 4 bases and the J segment 1 base; nucleotides outside the gene matches: 7. CDR3 in amino acids: CAWIPQGARNTEAFF. CDR3 DNA: TGTGCCTGGATCCCACAGGGGGCCAGGAACACTGAAGCTTTCTTT.

This clonotype occurred a few times. This chain connects TRBV29-1 to TRBJ1-1, with 7 positions matching TRBD1. Unmatched junction bases numbered 4, after V lost 5 bases and J lost 1 base. This CDR3 comprises 13 residues. CDR1 is SQVTM, CDR2 ANQGSEA, per germline. The CDR3 DNA is TGCAGCGTTTGCGCAGGGGGGAACACTGAAGCTTTCTTT. Translating gives CSVCAGGNTEAFF.

The chain links TRBV6-1 to TRBJ2-5; TRBD2 matches at 7 bases. J lost 5 bases, V lost 3 bases, and 15 bases had no gene match. Germline CDR1 and CDR2: MNHNS and SASEGT. CDR3 length equals 17 residues. CDR3: CASSEGGGSPWWETQYF. DNA for the CDR3: TGTGCCAGCAGTGAGGGTGGCGGGAGTCCGTGGTGGGAGACCCAGTACTTC.

The chain combines TRBV20-1 with TRBJ1-2; 7 bases line up with TRBD1. Germline CDR1 and CDR2: DFQATT and SNEGSKA (reference sequence). CDR3 length equals 13 residues. V dropped 6 bases and J dropped 2; count of bases not matched to a gene: 6. The CDR3 nucleotides are TGCAGTGCCCCCCAGACAGGGAACTATGGCTACACCTTC. Encoded protein: CSAPQTGNYGYTF.

This clonotype was observed many times. The J gene is TRBJ2-5, the V gene TRBV19; D is perhaps TRBD1 or TRBD2 (6 bases each). Between the trimmed V and J ends, which lost 2 bases and 2 bases, there was a span of 18 bases. Germline V gene data show CDR1 as LNHDA and CDR2 as SQIVND (reference sequence). The CDR3 extends over 17 amino acids. CDR3 protein: CASSIKGGTKMQETQYF. CDR3 coding DNA: TGTGCCAGTAGTATAAAAGGAGGGACAAAGATGCAAGAGACCCAGTACTTC.

This clonotype came up many times. J is TRBJ1-5 and V is TRBV12-3 or TRBV12-4, with D uncertain. The CDR3 spans 14 residues. Trimming removed 1 base at V and 7 bases at J, with 11 bases between. CDR3 in amino acids: CASSLVDGVQPQHF. DNA for the CDR3: TGTGCCAGCAGTTTAGTGGACGGTGTGCAGCCCCAGCATTTT.

This clonotype has only one observation. The chain uses TRBV30 and TRBJ1-1, with D possibly being TRBD1 (5 bases). CDR1 and CDR2 from the germline V gene are GTSNPN and SVGIG (reference sequence). The V and J ends lost 0 bases and 4 bases respectively, with 12 bases between them. The CDR3 is 14 residues long. Here the CDR3 DNA reads TGTGCCTGGAGTGTAACCCAGGGTCTCACTGAAGCTTTCTTT. Its translation: CAWSVTQGLTEAFF.

The gene calls are TRBV10-3 and TRBJ1-2, with D possibly matching TRBD1 (6 bases). CDR3 length: 12 amino acids. Trimming pared 4 bases from V and 3 bases from J, leaving 6 bases between. The germline V gene encodes CDR1 ENHRY and CDR2 SYGVKD. CDR3 DNA: TGTGCCATCAGTGGGACAGACTATGGCTACACCTTC. It translates to CAISGTDYGYTF.

Many counts were recorded for this clonotype. This chain joins TRBV5-6 and TRBJ2-4, with 7 bases fitting TRBD1. The CDR3 covers 15 residues. The germline gives CDR1 SGHDT, CDR2 YYEEEE. V shed 4 bases, J shed 0 bases, and the junction held 4 bases outside the gene matches. The CDR3 loop is CASSEGAKAKNIQYF. Written as DNA, the CDR3 is TGTGCCAGCAGCGAGGGGGCGAAAGCCAAAAACATTCAGTACTTC.

This clonotype was seen at least ten times. This chain joins TRBV4-3 and TRBJ1-5, with a weak D call TRBD1 (5 bases). This CDR3 region has 15 residues. Germline CDR1 and CDR2: LGHNA and YSLEER. V was clipped by 0 bases and J by 5 bases, with 11 bases between them. Written as DNA, the CDR3 is TGCGCCAGCAGCCAAGATAAGTGGGGGGATCAGCCCCAGCATTTT. Translation: CASSQDKWGDQPQHF.

The V and J genes are TRBV15 and TRBJ2-7; 9 bases line up with TRBD1. Germline trimming cut 3 bases from V and 4 bases from J; bases unmatched to any gene: 7. The CDR3 totals 15 residues. The germline gives CDR1 LNHNV, CDR2 YYDKDF (reference sequence). CDR3 nucleotides: TGTGCCACCAGCAGCTTTGGACAGGGGTCGTACGAGCAGTACTTC. It translates to CATSSFGQGSYEQYF.

This clonotype was seen more than once but under ten times. The chain joins TRBV20-1 to TRBJ2-5; no reliable D call. Per the germline V gene, CDR1 is DFQATT and CDR2 is SNEGSKA (reference sequence). Trimming removed 0 bases at V and 5 bases at J, with 4 bases between. The CDR3 is made up of 11 amino acids. CDR3 protein: CSARELETQYF. DNA of the CDR3: TGCAGTGCTAGAGAACTCGAGACCCAGTACTTC.

This chain uses TRBV6-1 with TRBJ1-5; the match to TRBD1 covers 7 bases. Germline lookup yields CDR1 MNHNS and CDR2 SASEGT. Trimming took 7 bases from V and 6 from J; bases not matched to a gene: 12. This CDR3 comprises 15 residues. CDR3 region: CASIRRQGRIQPQHF. The CDR3 region has the DNA TGTGCCAGCATCCGAAGACAGGGAAGGATTCAGCCCCAGCATTTT.

This clonotype was counted between two and nine times. This likely reflects a read error, since a far larger clone is one base away. The chain combines TRBV2 with TRBJ2-7; D ambiguous. CDR3 length equals 10 residues. Trimming shortened V by 7 bases and J by 3 bases, and 4 bases separated the two germline ends. The germline V gene encodes CDR1 SNHLY and CDR2 FYNNEI. The CDR3 sequence: CASTDYEQYF. The CDR3 region has the DNA TGTGCCAGCACTGACTACGAGCAGTACTTC. Drawing the rest from reference TRBV2 and TRBJ2-7, the complete variable domain is EPEVTQTPSHQVTQMGQEVILRCVPISNHLYFYWYRQILGQKVEFLVSFYNNEISEKSEIFDDQFSVERPDGSNFTLKIRSTKLEDSAMYFCASTDYEQYFGPGTRLTVT.

There are many counts of this clonotype. V and J are TRBV6-2 or TRBV6-3 and TRBJ2-7; 8 positions match TRBD1. V shed 7 bases, J shed 2 bases, and the junction held 13 bases outside the gene matches. This CDR3 comprises 16 residues. Germline V gene data show CDR1 as MNHEY and CDR2 as SVGEGT. The CDR3 coding sequence is TGTGCCAGCATGACGAAGCCGGGACAGGTAACCTACGAGCAGTACTTC. Translation gives CASMTKPGQVTYEQYF.

This clonotype turned up a few times. The rearrangement links TRBV12-3 or TRBV12-4 to TRBJ2-3, with 13 bases that match TRBD2. Losses at the gene ends were 6 bases for V and 3 bases for J; bases not matched to a gene: 3. The CDR3 covers 15 residues. Here the CDR3 reads CASSRTSGGTDTQYF. The CDR3 nucleotides are TGTGCCAGCAGCAGGACTAGCGGGGGTACAGATACGCAGTATTTT.